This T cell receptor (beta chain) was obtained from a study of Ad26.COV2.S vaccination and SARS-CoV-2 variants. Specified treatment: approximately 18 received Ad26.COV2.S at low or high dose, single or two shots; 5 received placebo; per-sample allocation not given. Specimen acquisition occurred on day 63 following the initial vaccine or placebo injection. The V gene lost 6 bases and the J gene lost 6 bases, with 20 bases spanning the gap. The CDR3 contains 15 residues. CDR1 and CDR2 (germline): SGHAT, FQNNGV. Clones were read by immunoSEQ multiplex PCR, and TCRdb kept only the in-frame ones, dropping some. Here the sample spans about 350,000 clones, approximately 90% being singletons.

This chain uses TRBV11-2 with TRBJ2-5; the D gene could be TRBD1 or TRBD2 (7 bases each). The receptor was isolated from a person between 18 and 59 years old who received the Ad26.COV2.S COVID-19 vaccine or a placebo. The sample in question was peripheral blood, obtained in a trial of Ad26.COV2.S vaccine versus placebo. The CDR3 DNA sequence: TGTGCCAGCAGACACATACAGGGGAGGGTGCAGACCCAGTACTTC. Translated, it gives CASRHIQGRVQTQYF.